This entry lists 22 T cell receptor beta chains sequenced from one sample in a study of cytomegalovirus exposure and HLA in healthy donors. This PCR relied on a set of 60 Vbeta primers and 13 Jbeta primers. TCRdb's table, derived via immunoSEQ multiplex PCR, lists solely in-frame clones and lacks some. This table has 150,000 to 200,000 clones, nearly 80% appearing once. The sample was PBMCs. Receptor source: a woman between 40 and 55 years old in good health and CMV-seronegative.

In its sample, this clone was seen once. J is TRBJ2-1 and V is TRBV5-4; D perhaps matches TRBD2 (5 bases). V was shortened by 2 bases and J by 6 bases, with 12 bases between the two germline ends. The CDR3 runs to 14 residues. Germline V gene sequence: CDR1 SGHNT, CDR2 YYREEE (reference sequence). The DNA for the CDR3 is TGTGCCAGCAGCTTCGGGTTAAGCGGCAATGAGCAGTTCTTC. Its translation is CASSFGLSGNEQFF. The full variable domain, with the rest looked up from reference TRBV5-4 and TRBJ2-1, is ETGVTQSPTHLIKTRGQQVTLRCSSQSGHNTVSWYQQALGQGPQFIFQYYREEENGRGNFPPRFSGLQFPNYSSELNVNALELDDSALYLCASSFGLSGNEQFFGPGTRLTVL.

V usage is TRBV27 and J usage is TRBJ1-6, with 8 bases matching TRBD1. The CDR3 runs to 14 residues. Germline V gives CDR1 MNHEY, CDR2 SMNVEV (reference sequence). The junction had 14 bases not matched to a gene; V was cut back by 6 bases and J by 16 bases. The DNA for the CDR3 is TGTGCCAGCAGCCCCCGGACAGGGCTTGAGCGTCTCCACTTT. Its translation is CASSPRTGLERLHF.

The genes are TRBV7-9 and TRBJ1-2, with a tentative D call TRBD1 (5 bases). The CDR3 sequence is 16 residues long. The V and J ends lost 2 bases and 4 bases respectively, with 17 bases between them. Germline V CDR1 and CDR2: SEHNR, FQNEAQ (reference sequence). CDR3 protein: CASSLSSLGLTYGYTF. CDR3 in DNA: TGTGCCAGCAGCTTATCTAGTTTGGGGCTGACCTATGGCTACACCTTC.

In its sample, this clone was seen a few times. V and J are TRBV19 and TRBJ2-7; TRBD1 might be the D (5 bases). V was clipped by 0 bases and J by 4 bases, with 7 bases between them. CDR1 is LNHDA and CDR2 is SQIVND in the germline V gene (reference sequence). CDR3 length equals 13 residues. The CDR3 reads CASSIDRDYEQYF. CDR3 DNA: TGTGCCAGTAGTATAGACAGGGATTACGAGCAGTACTTC.

The genes are TRBV15 and TRBJ1-5, with no clear D. Trimming took off 0 bases at V and 11 bases at J, with 14 bases between the two ends. CDR1 LNHNV and CDR2 YYDKDF come from the germline V gene (reference sequence). The CDR3 consists of 14 residues. CDR3 bases: TGTGCCACCAGCAGAGATCTCCGGGTAGAGTCCCAGCATTTT. Translating it yields CATSRDLRVESQHF.

The chain links TRBV19 to TRBJ1-6, with D tentatively TRBD1 (6 bases). The CDR3 extends over 17 amino acids. Trimming shortened V by 5 bases and J by 0 bases, and 14 bases separated the two germline ends. Germline V gene lookup returns CDR1 LNHDA and CDR2 SQIVND (reference sequence). CDR3: CASSPRTVSSYNSPLHF. The CDR3 DNA sequence: TGTGCCAGTAGTCCAAGGACAGTTAGCTCCTATAATTCACCCCTCCACTTT.

This clone was detected only a few times. The chain uses TRBV7-2 and TRBJ2-2, with TRBD2 identical over 8 bases. The trim removed 5 bases at V and 6 bases at J, leaving 8 bases unmatched. The germline gives CDR1 SGHTA, CDR2 FQGNSA. This CDR3 region has 15 residues. CDR3 DNA: TGTGCCAGCAGCAATAGTAGGACTAGCTCCGGGGAGCTGTTTTTT. Its translation is CASSNSRTSSGELFF.

The gene calls are TRBV10-2 and TRBJ1-6; no clear D gene. V shed 5 bases and J shed 4 bases, with 18 bases lying between them. This CDR3 is built from 17 residues. Germline V gives CDR1 WSHSY, CDR2 SAAADI. As DNA, the CDR3 is TGCGCCAGCAGTAGGGAGGGCAGTCGAGGGTATAATTCACCCCTCCACTTT. Protein sequence: CASSREGSRGYNSPLHF.

V usage is TRBV6-5 and J usage is TRBJ2-3; TRBD1 matches 10 bases. In germline, CDR1 is MNHEY, CDR2 SVGAGI. Trimming at V came to 10 bases and at J to 1 base, leaving 5 bases not matched to a gene. The CDR3 loop spans 14 amino acids. CDR3 coding DNA: TGTGCCACAACCGGGACAGGGGGCACAGATACGCAGTATTTT. This translates into CATTGTGGTDTQYF.

The J gene is TRBJ2-1, the V gene TRBV4-2; D is unresolved. The CDR3 has 16 residues. Germline V gene sequence: CDR1 LGHNA, CDR2 YNFKEQ. The V end lost 0 bases, the J end lost 10 bases, and 19 bases lay between the germline ends. The CDR3 coding sequence is TGTGCCAGCAGCCAAGAAGTTCCAGTCCGGATGAGGGAGCAGTTCTTC. Protein: CASSQEVPVRMREQFF.

This clone came up a few times. This chain joins TRBV13 and TRBJ1-3; perhaps TRBD1 as D (5 bases). The CDR3 runs to 15 residues. The germline V gene has CDR1 PRHDT and CDR2 FYEKMQ (reference sequence). The ends were cut back, 3 bases at V and 2 bases at J, with 11 bases in the middle. DNA of the CDR3: TGTGCCAGCAGCTTCTCCTTAGGGGCTGGAAACACCATATATTTT. Its translation is CASSFSLGAGNTIYF.

The rearrangement joins TRBV2 to TRBJ2-7; 9 nucleotides agree with TRBD1. With V trimmed by 7 bases and J by 6 bases, 13 bases remained unmatched. The CDR3 extends over 15 amino acids. Germline V gene data show CDR1 as SNHLY and CDR2 as FYNNEI. DNA of the CDR3: TGTGCCAGCAACGACAGGGGGAGGACTTCATTCGAGCAGTACTTC. It codes for CASNDRGRTSFEQYF.

V usage is TRBV4-1 and J usage is TRBJ2-2, with 8 nucleotides matching TRBD1. CDR1 MGHRA and CDR2 YSYEKL come from the germline V gene. The CDR3 covers 18 residues. After removal of 3 bases from V and 4 bases from J, the junction contained 13 bases not matched to a gene. The DNA for the CDR3 is TGCGCCAGCAGCCAGACCCCGTTCCTCAGGGGGCTCACCGGGGAGCTGTTTTTT. Protein sequence: CASSQTPFLRGLTGELFF.

The rearrangement links TRBV11-3 to TRBJ2-2, with 9 nucleotides matching TRBD2. V shed 5 bases and J 5 bases; nucleotides not matched to a gene: 6. CDR3 size: 15 residues. Germline CDR1 reads SGHNT; CDR2 reads YENEEA. The CDR3 DNA sequence: TGTGCCAGCAGCCTGGGGCTAGCGGGAACCGGGGAGCTGTTTTTT. Translating it yields CASSLGLAGTGELFF.

The genes are TRBV5-1 and TRBJ2-7; D remains unclear. The CDR3 length is 15 residues. V was clipped by 0 bases and J by 2 bases, with 12 bases between them. Germline CDR1 reads SGHRS; CDR2 reads YFSETQ. The CDR3 DNA follows: TGCGCCAGCAGCTTGGCCTACAGCTTGACCTACGAGCAGTACTTC. Amino acid sequence: CASSLAYSLTYEQYF.

This clone was detected only once. V usage is TRBV9 and J usage is TRBJ2-5; perhaps TRBD2 as D (5 bases). Germline loops: CDR1 SGDLS, CDR2 YYNGEE. V lost 3 bases and J lost 2, with 8 bases in between. CDR3 length: 13 amino acids. In nucleotides, the CDR3 is TGTGCCAGCAGCGCCGGGGTTCAAGAGACCCAGTACTTC. Its translation: CASSAGVQETQYF.

The V call is TRBV6-5, the J call TRBJ2-5; D is perhaps TRBD2 (6 bases). CDR1 is MNHEY and CDR2 is SVGAGI in the germline V gene. V was shortened by 6 bases and J by 6 bases, with 20 bases between the two germline ends. There are 15 residues in the CDR3. Written as DNA, the CDR3 is TGTGCCAGCAGCCCACGGGAGAAAGGAATGAAGACCCAGTACTTC. Its translation is CASSPREKGMKTQYF.

The CDR3 protein is CASSLDRNTEAFF. CDR3 nucleotides: TGTGCCAGCAGCTTGGACAGGAACACTGAAGCTTTCTTT. The chain links TRBV5-4 to TRBJ1-1; D gene unclear. The V gene's germline CDR1 is SGHNT and CDR2 YYREEE (reference sequence). V was shortened by 0 bases and J by 1 base, with 4 bases between the two germline ends. The CDR3 covers 13 residues.

This chain links TRBV2 with TRBJ1-4; 8 bases match TRBD1. There are 14 residues in the CDR3. With V trimmed by 6 bases and J by 2 bases, 2 bases remained unmatched. Germline assignment: CDR1 SNHLY and CDR2 FYNNEI. The CDR3 bases are TGTGCCAGCAGCTGGACAGGGACTAATGAAAAACTGTTTTTT. Encoded protein: CASSWTGTNEKLFF.

The chain carries TRBV6-5 and TRBJ1-2; 8 bases are a match to TRBD1. The CDR3 loop spans 15 amino acids. The ends lost 0 bases at V and 2 bases at J; junction bases unmatched: 2. Germline CDR1 reads MNHEY; CDR2 reads SVGAGI. Written as DNA, the CDR3 is TGTGCCAGCAGTTACTCGCAGGGGGCGAACTATGGCTACACCTTC. It encodes CASSYSQGANYGYTF.

This chain connects TRBV4-1 to TRBJ1-2; 8 bases match TRBD1. The CDR3 totals 16 residues. The germline gives CDR1 MGHRA, CDR2 YSYEKL. Trimming at V came to 6 bases and at J to 4 bases, leaving 13 bases not matched to a gene. CDR3 in DNA: TGCGCCAGCAGTCAGGGGCAGGGGGCGCTCGGCTATGGCTACACCTTC. Its protein product is CASSQGQGALGYGYTF.

V is TRBV7-9 and J is TRBJ2-7; TRBD1 might be the D (6 bases). The ends were cut back, 3 bases at V and 0 bases at J, with 9 bases in the middle. This CDR3 comprises 14 residues. Germline values: CDR1 SEHNR, CDR2 FQNEAQ (reference sequence). The CDR3 nucleotides are TGTGCCAGCAGCTTGGGGGACACCTCCTACGAGCAGTACTTC. This sequence encodes CASSLGDTSYEQYF. The full variable domain, in which reference TRBV7-9 and TRBJ2-7 provide the parts outside the CDR3, is DTGVSQNPRHKITKRGQNVTFRCDPISEHNRLYWYRQTLGQGPEFLTYFQNEAQLEKSRLLSDRFSAERPKGSFSTLEIQRTEQGDSAMYLCASSLGDTSYEQYFGPGTRLTVT.